Included here is one T cell receptor beta chain sequence, with context. No antigen is known for it. Primed by a sample-barcoded 5' primer and a J-beta primer mix, a second PCR proceeded for about 6 to 11 cycles. TCRdb re-analysed the 5' RACE reads in MiXCR, keeping a single row per CDR3 protein. The table has about 720,000 distinct CDR3 sequences, 20% to 25% seen once. These data originate in a study of blood T cells in healthy people across ages. Study outcomes and limitations: Lack of knowledge of donor CMV status possibly confounded expanded clonotype changes.

V shed 1 base, J shed 5 bases, and the junction held 7 bases outside the gene matches. This CDR3 has 15 residues. The chain carries TRBV12-3 or TRBV12-4 and TRBJ1-1; 7 positions agree with TRBD1. This clonotype was obtained from a man aged 65-85 years in good health. The source material was blood. The CDR3 region is CASSLEAGGSTEAFF. In DNA, the CDR3 is TGTGCCAGCAGTTTAGAGGCAGGGGGAAGTACTGAAGCTTTCTTT.